This TCR beta chain was observed in a study of T cells in localized non-small cell lung cancer. The study's findings and limits: A median approximately 59 of the top 100 tumor clones appeared in adjacent lung. The study found T cell clonality highest in uninvolved adjacent lung, above tumor.

With respect to this clone: Antigen: not known.

The germline V gene has CDR1 MDHEN and CDR2 SYDVKM. This CDR3 has 14 amino acids. Trimming removed 8 bases from V and 6 bases from J, with 18 bases in between. The method was immunoSEQ multiplex PCR; TCRdb's version includes in-frame clones alone and lacks a portion of them. The data hold approximately 40,000 clones, with more than 75% observed a single time. The specimen was peripheral blood, collected before any cancer treatment. The sequence was obtained from a man aged 35 to 69 with stage I lung adenocarcinoma. The chain carries TRBV28 and TRBJ2-3; the D is unclear. Here the CDR3 DNA reads TGTGCCAGCTGTTCCCCGCATTCTGGTGATACGCAGTATTTT. As protein: CASCSPHSGDTQYF.